A selection of T cell receptor beta chains follows, all from one sample in a study of T cell responses to AZD1222 COVID-19 vaccine. TCRdb's table, derived via immunoSEQ multiplex PCR, lists solely in-frame clones and lacks some. Of around 78,000 clones in the sample, over 85% were seen once. The starting material was peripheral blood, obtained on day 0 of AZD1222 vaccination. The source is an adult in good health. Each CDR3 is given with its conserved first and last residue. The D gene is left open where the match is weak. Size tells how often a clone was seen (once, few, many) or the class of an expanded clone, and some rows leave it out.

clone_size | j_call | v_call | d_call | cdr3_aa | cdr3_nt
NA | TRBJ2-3 | TRBV27 | NA | CASGGASDTQYF | TGTGCCAGCGGGGGGGCGTCAGATACGCAGTATTTT
NA | TRBJ1-5 | TRBV19 | NA | CASSTLVGGAAYSNQPQHF | TGTGCCAGTAGTACCCTTGTGGGGGGGGCTGCCTATAGCAATCAGCCCCAGCATTTT
NA | TRBJ1-5 | TRBV27 | NA | CASSLWSGLNQPQHF | TGTGCCAGCAGTTTATGGTCAGGCCTCAATCAGCCCCAGCATTTT
NA | TRBJ1-5 | TRBV5-5 | NA | CASSTQVPISNQPQHF | TGTGCCAGCAGTACACAGGTCCCCATTAGCAATCAGCCCCAGCATTTT
NA | TRBJ2-7 | TRBV6-5 | NA | CASSTSYPGYEQYF | TGTGCCAGCAGCACGTCCTATCCGGGGTACGAGCAGTACTTC
NA | TRBJ1-2 | TRBV7-2 | NA | CASSLVSQGRYGYTF | TGTGCCAGCAGCTTAGTTTCTCAGGGCCGCTATGGCTACACCTTC
NA | TRBJ2-7 | TRBV5-6 | NA | CASSPWGDMGEQYF | TGTGCCAGCAGCCCGTGGGGGGATATGGGAGAGCAGTACTTC
NA | TRBJ2-7 | TRBV12-3/TRBV12-4 | NA | CASTGGRTYEQYF | TGTGCCAGCACGGGGGGCCGAACCTACGAGCAGTACTTC
NA | TRBJ2-2 | TRBV6-5 | NA | CASINVGRAGGELFF | TGTGCCAGCATTAACGTCGGCAGGGCGGGCGGGGAGCTGTTTTTT
NA | TRBJ2-7 | TRBV10-3 | NA | CAISESKQTYEQYF | TGTGCCATCAGTGAGTCGAAACAGACCTACGAGCAGTACTTC
NA | TRBJ2-6 | TRBV7-2 | TRBD1 | CASSLAFRRDRGTGANVLTF | TGTGCCAGCAGCTTAGCCTTCCGCCGGGACAGGGGGACTGGGGCCAACGTCCTGACTTTC
NA | TRBJ1-2 | TRBV25-1 | NA | CASSERGHDGYTF | TGTGCCAGCAGTGAACGTGGACACGATGGCTACACCTTC
NA | TRBJ1-3 | TRBV6-6 | NA | CASSYDSSGNTIYF | TGTGCCAGCAGTTACGACAGCTCTGGAAACACCATATATTTT
few | TRBJ1-3 | TRBV7-9 | TRBD1 | CASSGTGTGSRNTIYF | TGTGCCAGCAGCGGTACCGGGACAGGGAGTAGAAACACCATATATTTT
NA | TRBJ2-7 | TRBV12-3/TRBV12-4 | NA | CASSFAGEQYF | TGTGCCAGCAGTTTCGCGGGTGAGCAGTACTTC
NA | TRBJ1-1 | TRBV18 | NA | CASSPLAGRGTEAFF | TGTGCCAGCTCACCACTTGCAGGGAGGGGTACTGAAGCTTTCTTT
NA | TRBJ2-7 | TRBV12-5 | NA | CASGFGGDYEQYF | TGTGCTAGTGGTTTCGGCGGGGACTACGAGCAGTACTTC
NA | TRBJ1-6 | TRBV18 | TRBD1 | CASRTGGLTLHF | TGTGCCAGTCGGACAGGGGGCTTGACCCTCCACTTT
NA | TRBJ1-3 | TRBV7-3 | NA | CASSLGRVHSGNTIYF | TGTGCCAGCAGCTTAGGGAGGGTCCACTCTGGAAACACCATATATTTT
NA | TRBJ1-3 | TRBV2 | NA | CASSLWQVVGNTIYF | TGTGCCAGCAGTCTATGGCAGGTTGTGGGAAACACCATATATTTT
NA | TRBJ1-5 | TRBV6-5 | NA | CASGDPKSNQPQHF | TGTGCCAGCGGGGATCCGAAAAGCAATCAGCCCCAGCATTTT
NA | TRBJ1-2 | TRBV7-8 | NA | CASSPSPSYGYTF | TGTGCCAGCAGCCCCTCACCGTCCTATGGCTACACCTTC
NA | TRBJ1-5 | TRBV5-3 | NA | CARYQPQHF | TGTGCCAGATATCAGCCCCAGCATTTT
NA | TRBJ2-1 | TRBV7-2 | TRBD2 | CASSPPGLAGVHYNEQFF | TGTGCCAGCAGCCCTCCGGGACTAGCGGGAGTTCACTACAATGAGCAGTTCTTC
NA | TRBJ2-1 | TRBV7-3 | NA | CASSVGTPNEQFF | TGTGCCAGCAGCGTTGGGACGCCCAATGAGCAGTTCTTC
NA | TRBJ2-7 | TRBV19 | NA | CASSIPGRPYEQYF | TGTGCCAGTAGTATTCCGGGACGGCCCTACGAGCAGTACTTC
NA | TRBJ2-7 | TRBV11-3 | TRBD2 | CASSFLVAGGDDEQYF | TGTGCCAGCAGCTTTTTAGTGGCGGGAGGTGATGACGAGCAGTACTTC
NA | TRBJ2-1 | TRBV10-1 | NA | CATNFGVADNEQFF | TGCGCCACAAATTTCGGTGTGGCGGACAATGAGCAGTTCTTC
NA | TRBJ1-5 | TRBV7-8 | NA | CASSLERAPGYQPQHF | TGTGCCAGCAGCTTAGAACGGGCCCCGGGATATCAGCCCCAGCATTTT
NA | TRBJ2-7 | TRBV11-3 | TRBD1 | CASRQGYSYEQYF | TGTGCCAGCCGACAGGGTTATTCCTACGAGCAGTACTTC
NA | TRBJ2-1 | TRBV9 | NA | CASSRGGADSYNEQFF | TGTGCCAGCAGCCGAGGTGGGGCTGACTCCTACAATGAGCAGTTCTTC
NA | TRBJ1-2 | TRBV7-6 | NA | CASSLVAPGRNYGYTF | TGTGCCAGCAGCTTAGTGGCCCCAGGGAGGAACTATGGCTACACCTTC
NA | TRBJ2-7 | TRBV7-9 | NA | CASSLGTGLHEQYF | TGTGCCAGCAGCTTAGGTACAGGGCTGCACGAGCAGTACTTC
NA | TRBJ2-2 | TRBV18 | NA | CASSPGRQELTGELFF | TGTGCCAGCTCACCAGGGAGACAGGAGTTAACCGGGGAGCTGTTTTTT
NA | TRBJ1-1 | TRBV10-3 | NA | CAISEDREAFF | TGTGCCATCAGTGAAGACAGAGAAGCTTTCTTT
NA | TRBJ1-5 | TRBV4-3 | NA | CASSQDPDQGRGNQPQHF | TGCGCCAGCAGCCAAGATCCGGATCAGGGAAGGGGCAATCAGCCCCAGCATTTT
NA | TRBJ2-5 | TRBV5-1 | NA | CASSLYGGGETQYF | TGCGCCAGCAGCTTGTACGGGGGTGGCGAGACCCAGTACTTC
once | TRBJ2-3 | TRBV3-1/TRBV3-2 | TRBD2 | CASSLTSGKYDTQYF | TGTGCCAGCAGCCTGACTAGCGGGAAATATGATACGCAGTATTTT
once | TRBJ1-2 | TRBV6-5 | NA | CASSLSGNYGYTF | TGTGCCAGCAGCTTGTCAGGGAACTATGGCTACACCTTC
once | TRBJ1-1 | TRBV19 | NA | CASSTRRSNTEAFF | TGTGCCAGTAGTACCAGGCGTTCGAACACTGAAGCTTTCTTT
NA | TRBJ1-3 | TRBV5-1 | NA | CASSFGERPNSGNTIYF | TGCGCCAGCAGCTTCGGGGAAAGGCCTAACTCTGGAAACACCATATATTTT
NA | TRBJ2-3 | TRBV11-2 | NA | CASSLERGSTDTQYF | TGTGCCAGCAGCTTAGAAAGGGGAAGCACAGATACGCAGTATTTT
NA | TRBJ2-7 | TRBV7-2 | NA | CASSLVLGGRREQYF | TGTGCCAGCAGCTTAGTCCTCGGAGGGCGGCGCGAGCAGTACTTC
NA | TRBJ1-5 | TRBV7-6 | NA | CASSLGGYSNQPQHF | TGTGCCAGCAGCTTAGGAGGGTATAGCAATCAGCCCCAGCATTTT
NA | TRBJ1-2 | TRBV29-1 | NA | CSALPGNYGYTF | TGCAGCGCCCTACCAGGCAACTATGGCTACACCTTC
NA | TRBJ2-1 | TRBV7-9 | NA | CASRPDGNEQFF | TGTGCCAGCAGACCTGACGGCAATGAGCAGTTCTTC
NA | TRBJ2-1 | TRBV9 | TRBD2 | CASSAGLAGGSYNEQFF | TGTGCCAGCAGCGCGGGACTAGCGGGAGGGTCCTACAATGAGCAGTTCTTC
NA | TRBJ1-1 | TRBV3-1/TRBV3-2 | TRBD1 | CASSQGTGEAFF | TGTGCCAGCAGCCAAGGGACAGGAGAAGCTTTCTTT